This T cell receptor beta chain was identified in a study of T cells in Graves' hyperthyroidism and ophthalmopathy. As for the study in general: Peripheral blood sampling occurred at initial diagnosis, before any treatment. Overall study findings and caveats: Researchers found most expanded thyroid clonotypes above 0.001 in blood as well. From stable hyperthyroidism, ophthalmopathy was separated by a 13 V-J model.

Amplification of TCR beta CDR3 regions was performed using RNA transcripts as template. TCR CDR3 regions were first amplified by RT-PCR with HTBI primers. Each CDR3 protein is one row after TCRdb ran MiXCR on the multiplex PCR reads. The table lists 700,000 to 950,000 distinct CDR3 sequences, about 35% of them singletons. Thyroid ultrasound and orbital computed tomography, with clinical symptoms and serum thyroxine and TRAb, informed diagnoses. Germline-derived CDR1 and CDR2 are SGDLS and YYNGEE. The length of the CDR3 is 13 residues. V dropped 0 bases and J dropped 4 bases, with 5 bases sitting between them. A word on this clonotype: Its antigen is as yet unknown.

The sequence was collected from a woman in her forties with Graves' hyperthyroidism. The specimen sequenced was blood. V and J are TRBV9 and TRBJ1-5, with no clear D. CDR3 loop: CASSVDLNQPQHF. CDR3 nucleotide sequence: TGTGCCAGCAGCGTAGATCTTAATCAGCCCCAGCATTTT. The whole variable domain, filled in from reference TRBV9 and TRBJ1-5, reads DSGVTQTPKHLITATGQRVTLRCSPRSGDLSVYWYQQSLDQGLQFLIQYYNGEERAKGNILERFSAQQFPDLHSELNLSSLELGDSALYFCASSVDLNQPQHFGDGTRLSIL.